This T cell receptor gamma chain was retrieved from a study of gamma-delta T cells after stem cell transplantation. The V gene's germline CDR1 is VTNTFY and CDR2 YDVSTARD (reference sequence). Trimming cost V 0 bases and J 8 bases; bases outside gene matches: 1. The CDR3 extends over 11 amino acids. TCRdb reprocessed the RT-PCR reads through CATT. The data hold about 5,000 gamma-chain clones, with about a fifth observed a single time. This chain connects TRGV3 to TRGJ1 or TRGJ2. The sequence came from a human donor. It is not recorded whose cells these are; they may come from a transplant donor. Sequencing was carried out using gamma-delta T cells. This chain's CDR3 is CATWDRHKKLF. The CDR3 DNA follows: TGTGCCACCTGGGACAGGCATAAGAAACTCTTT.